A single sample is the source of the 21 T cell receptor beta chains below, sequenced in a study of T cell responses to AZD1222 COVID-19 vaccine. Using immunoSEQ multiplex PCR, the repertoire was profiled, and TCRdb retains in-frame clones only, with some absent. The sample lists about 100,000 clones, about nine tenths occurring once. Sequenced material: peripheral blood, taken 28 days after the second AZD1222 dose. These receptors all stem from an adult who received the AZD1222 COVID-19 vaccine.

This clone was seen once. The chain links TRBV28 to TRBJ2-5; 8 bases fit TRBD1. This CDR3 contains 16 residues. The germline V gene encodes CDR1 MDHEN and CDR2 SYDVKM. V trimming: 4 bases; J trimming: 0 bases; junction bases outside the gene matches: 7. The CDR3 DNA follows: TGTGCCAGCAGTTCCTCGACAGGGGCCTACCAAGAGACCCAGTACTTC. This encodes CASSSSTGAYQETQYF.

The chain carries TRBV9 and TRBJ1-2, with D possibly being TRBD1 (6 bases). There are 14 residues in the CDR3. V lost 5 bases, J lost 0 bases, and 11 bases lay in between. CDR1 SGDLS and CDR2 YYNGEE come from the germline V gene. The CDR3 DNA reads TGTGCCAGCAGGAAACAGGGATCTAACTATGGCTACACCTTC. This sequence encodes CASRKQGSNYGYTF. The whole variable domain, filled in from reference TRBV9 and TRBJ1-2, reads DSGVTQTPKHLITATGQRVTLRCSPRSGDLSVYWYQQSLDQGLQFLIQYYNGEERAKGNILERFSAQQFPDLHSELNLSSLELGDSALYFCASRKQGSNYGYTFGSGTRLTVV.

The chain uses TRBV12-3 or TRBV12-4 and TRBJ2-7; D uncertain. Trimming cost V 3 bases and J 2 bases, with 8 bases left between them. The CDR3 is made up of 13 amino acids. The CDR3 is CASSLDGTYEQYF. The CDR3 DNA reads as TGTGCCAGCAGTTTGGACGGAACCTACGAGCAGTACTTC.

This clone was counted a single time. The chain joins TRBV5-1 to TRBJ2-7; maybe TRBD1 (6 bases). Trimming pared 4 bases from V and 3 bases from J, leaving 8 bases between. CDR3 length: 12 residues. Germline V gene lookup returns CDR1 SGHRS and CDR2 YFSETQ. CDR3 region: CASSQDSYEQYF. For the CDR3, the DNA is TGCGCCAGCAGCCAGGACAGCTACGAGCAGTACTTC.

This sequence joins TRBV4-1 and TRBJ1-4, with D uncertain. The V gene's germline CDR1 is MGHRA and CDR2 YSYEKL. There are 14 residues in the CDR3. V lost 2 bases and J 5 bases, leaving 9 bases between the germline ends. This chain's CDR3 is CASSQQVGNEKLFF. The CDR3 nucleotides read TGCGCCAGCAGCCAACAGGTGGGAAATGAAAAACTGTTTTTT.

This chain connects TRBV28 to TRBJ2-7; 8 bases are a match to TRBD1. Germline V gene sequence: CDR1 MDHEN, CDR2 SYDVKM. The CDR3 length is 14 residues. V trimming: 6 bases; J trimming: 0 bases; junction bases outside the gene matches: 4. The CDR3 is CASSIQGGSYEQYF. CDR3 bases: TGTGCCAGCAGCATACAGGGGGGCTCCTACGAGCAGTACTTC.

This clone has just one count. This chain links TRBV18 with TRBJ2-7; possible D gene TRBD1, 6 bases. The germline CDR1 and CDR2 sequences are KGHSH and LQKENI. V dropped 1 base and J dropped 5 bases, with 12 bases sitting between them. The CDR3 has 14 amino acids. The CDR3 here is CASSPLPGEHEQYF. For the CDR3, the DNA is TGTGCCAGCTCACCACTCCCAGGGGAGCACGAGCAGTACTTC. Supplemented by reference TRBV18 and TRBJ2-7, the full variable domain reads NAGVMQNPRHLVRRRGQEARLRCSPMKGHSHVYWYRQLPEEGLKFMVYLQKENIIDESGMPKERFSAEFPKEGPSILRIQQVVRGDSAAYFCASSPLPGEHEQYFGPGTRLTVT.

The chain joins TRBV23-1 to TRBJ1-3; D gene uncertain. TRBV23-1 counts as an open reading frame of uncertain function. There are 15 residues in the CDR3. Deletions cut 9 bases from V and 2 bases from J, with 17 bases between. Here the CDR3 reads CARGNRSSAGNTIYF. The CDR3 nucleotides read TGCGCCAGGGGGAACCGAAGTTCCGCTGGAAACACCATATATTTT.

The rearrangement joins TRBV6-6 to TRBJ1-3; D is undetermined. V gave up 11 bases and J gave up 0 bases, with 11 bases separating them. CDR3 length: 13 residues. Germline V CDR1 and CDR2: MNHNY, SVGAGI (reference sequence). CDR3 bases: TGTGCCTGCCAACCGAGCTCTGGAAACACCATATATTTT. Translation gives CACQPSSGNTIYF.

The rearrangement joins TRBV12-3 or TRBV12-4 to TRBJ1-1; 8 nucleotides align to TRBD1. V lost 7 bases, J lost 8 bases, and 6 bases stayed unmatched. The CDR3 spans 12 residues. The chain's CDR3 is CASMFRTGEAFF. DNA for the CDR3: TGTGCCAGCATGTTCAGGACAGGGGAAGCTTTCTTT.

This rearrangement joins TRBV28 to TRBJ1-1, with D perhaps TRBD1 (5 bases). V shed 3 bases and J shed 4 bases, with 12 bases lying between them. There are 14 residues in the CDR3. In germline, CDR1 is MDHEN, CDR2 SYDVKM. The CDR3 nucleotides are TGTGCCAGCAGTTTTCGGGGGTACGGCACTGAAGCTTTCTTT. Translated, it gives CASSFRGYGTEAFF.

V usage is TRBV5-1 and J usage is TRBJ1-2, with 9 bases aligning to TRBD1. J was trimmed by 8 bases and V by 4 bases; bases with no gene match: 6. This CDR3 contains 13 residues. Germline V gene lookup returns CDR1 SGHRS and CDR2 YFSETQ. The CDR3: CASSETGGQGYTF. Written as DNA, the CDR3 is TGCGCCAGCAGCGAAACAGGGGGCCAGGGCTACACCTTC.

V usage is TRBV7-2 and J usage is TRBJ2-5, with 7 positions matching TRBD2. The CDR3 totals 17 residues. The junction had 12 bases not matched to a gene; V was cut back by 2 bases and J by 3 bases. The germline V gene has CDR1 SGHTA and CDR2 FQGNSA. This chain's CDR3 is CASSLTGAGPAKETQYF. The CDR3 DNA sequence: TGTGCCAGCAGCTTAACTGGAGCGGGACCCGCGAAAGAGACCCAGTACTTC.

The V call is TRBV4-1, the J call TRBJ2-5; possible D gene TRBD2, 5 bases. V lost 0 bases and J lost 5, with 13 bases in between. The CDR3 has 15 amino acids. Germline V gene lookup returns CDR1 MGHRA and CDR2 YSYEKL. CDR3 nucleotide sequence: TGCGCCAGCAGCCAAGATGCGGGTCGATCGGAGACCCAGTACTTC. Translated: CASSQDAGRSETQYF.

The V call is TRBV19, the J call TRBJ1-2, with D possibly matching TRBD1 (5 bases). The V end was cut by 5 bases, the J end by 4 bases, with 11 bases between. Germline V gives CDR1 LNHDA, CDR2 SQIVND (reference sequence). The CDR3 loop spans 13 amino acids. The CDR3 protein is CASSSGLGYGYTF. The CDR3 bases are TGTGCCAGTAGTTCGGGACTCGGCTATGGCTACACCTTC.

This chain connects TRBV19 to TRBJ1-5, with D possibly being TRBD1 (5 bases). V was trimmed by 8 bases and J by 4 bases, leaving 6 bases between them. This CDR3 region has 11 residues. Germline V gene lookup returns CDR1 LNHDA and CDR2 SQIVND (reference sequence). CDR3 sequence: CASGGNQPQHF. The CDR3 region has the DNA TGTGCCAGTGGGGGGAATCAGCCCCAGCATTTT.

The V gene is TRBV30, the J gene TRBJ1-5; D unclear. CDR1 and CDR2 from the germline V gene are GTSNPN and SVGIG (reference sequence). The CDR3 spans 14 residues. V lost 1 base, J lost 2 bases, and 9 bases lay in between. The DNA for the CDR3 is TGTGCCTGGAGTGAGGCACAAGGCAATCAGCCCCAGCATTTT. It is translated as CAWSEAQGNQPQHF.

The V call is TRBV27, the J call TRBJ2-2, with D possibly TRBD2 on 5 matching bases. With 3 bases removed from V and 1 base from J, the gap between germline ends came to 6 bases. The length of the CDR3 is 14 residues. CDR1 is MNHEY, CDR2 SMNVEV, per germline (reference sequence). DNA for the CDR3: TGTGCCAGCAGTTTTGGACTGAACACCGGGGAGCTGTTTTTT. Translation gives CASSFGLNTGELFF.

This clone was found once. The chain carries TRBV5-1 and TRBJ1-4, with 7 nucleotides matching TRBD1. This CDR3 has 17 amino acids. Trimming at V came to 0 bases and at J to 8 bases, leaving 13 bases not matched to a gene. Per the germline V gene, CDR1 is SGHRS and CDR2 is YFSETQ. The CDR3 spells CASSLAGATGSGEKLFF. DNA of the CDR3: TGCGCCAGCAGCTTGGCCGGGGCGACAGGGTCCGGGGAAAAACTGTTTTTT.

The chain joins TRBV18 to TRBJ2-1; no definite D call. Trimming removed 0 bases from V and 6 bases from J, with 12 bases in between. The germline V gene has CDR1 KGHSH and CDR2 LQKENI. This CDR3 contains 15 residues. The CDR3 spells CASSPPARSGNEQFF. CDR3 DNA: TGTGCCAGCTCACCACCCGCCAGAAGTGGCAATGAGCAGTTCTTC.

The J gene is TRBJ2-3, the V gene TRBV4-3, with D possibly being TRBD1 (8 bases). V lost 2 bases to trimming and J lost 4 bases, with 16 bases between them. Germline loops: CDR1 LGHNA, CDR2 YSLEER. This CDR3 is built from 16 residues. CDR3 nucleotide sequence: TGCGCCAGCAGCCAAACGGGAGGACAGGGCGCAGATACGCAGTATTTT. The encoded protein is CASSQTGGQGADTQYF.